This T cell receptor beta chain came from a study of T cell repertoires in ileal Crohn's disease. Regarding the study as a whole: Clonal expansions were more frequent in active smokers than non-smokers at surgery.

Concerning this clone: Antigen: not known.

Trimming took 4 bases from V and 10 from J, leaving 15 bases between them. The CDR3 contains 13 residues. CDR1 is SGHRS, CDR2 YFSETQ, per germline. Data came from immunoSEQ multiplex PCR; TCRdb stores just in-frame clones and leaves some out. The profile covers approximately 29,000 clones, with approximately 78% appearing a single time and around 5.4% taken by the ten largest. This TCR was recovered from an adult with Crohn's disease. The chain uses TRBV5-1 and TRBJ2-1; D is possibly TRBD2 (6 bases). The sample consisted of ileal tissue. The CDR3 DNA follows: TGCGCCAGCAGCCGCCGGGACTCTGGCGAGCAGTTCTTC. It codes for CASSRRDSGEQFF.